Listed below are T cell receptor beta chains from one sample, sequenced in a study of blood T cell repertoires in COVID-19. Repertoires were generated with immunoSEQ multiplex PCR, while TCRdb's copy carries only in-frame clones and drops some. The profile shows fewer than 250,000 clones, approximately 85% of them singletons. Material: peripheral blood. The source of these receptors is a woman older than 75 with COVID-19, enrolled during active disease. The CDR3 runs from the conserved cysteine through the conserved F or W. Fields, in order: clone size, D gene, J gene, V gene, CDR3 DNA, CDR3 protein. A D gene is named only where the DNA matches it firmly. Size is stated for part of the rows, as once, few or many counts, or as a class when the clone is expanded.

size: .
D: .
J: TRBJ2-1
V: TRBV10-1
DNA: TGCGCCAGCAGTGAGAGGGCAGGGTGGCGGAATGAGCAGTTCTTC
CDR3: CASSERAGWRNEQFF

size: .
D: TRBD1
J: TRBJ1-6
V: TRBV5-1
DNA: TGCGCCAGCAGCCTGCCCACAGGGGACAATTCACCCCTCCACTTT
CDR3: CASSLPTGDNSPLHF

size: .
D: .
J: TRBJ1-4
V: TRBV5-1
DNA: TGCGCCAGCAGCCCCCGCAACGCGGAGGCCCGACGATCAACTAATGAAAAACTGTTTTTT
CDR3: CASSPRNAEARRSTNEKLFF

size: .
D: .
J: TRBJ1-6
V: TRBV6-1
DNA: TGTGCCAGCAGTGTATTCATCCGGGACAATAATTCACCCCTCCACTTT
CDR3: CASSVFIRDNNSPLHF

size: .
D: TRBD1
J: TRBJ1-2
V: TRBV5-1
DNA: TGCGCCAGCAGCCCCGGGACAGGGGACCTACCCTACTGGGGCTACACCTTC
CDR3: CASSPGTGDLPYWGYTF

size: .
D: .
J: TRBJ1-2
V: TRBV5-4
DNA: TGTGCCAGCAGCTTGGGGACTCAGGGGAACTATGGCTACACCTTC
CDR3: CASSLGTQGNYGYTF

size: .
D: TRBD1
J: TRBJ2-2
V: TRBV7-2
DNA: TGTGCCAGCAGCTTAGTTGGGACAGGGATTCCCGGGGAGCTGTTTTTT
CDR3: CASSLVGTGIPGELFF

size: .
D: TRBD1
J: TRBJ2-1
V: TRBV5-1
DNA: TGCGCCAGCACCTCGGGACAGGCGTACAATGAGCAGTTCTTC
CDR3: CASTSGQAYNEQFF

size: .
D: .
J: TRBJ2-2
V: TRBV7-3
DNA: TGTGCCAGCAGCTTAACCAGGGGAGTCACCGGGGAGCTGTTTTTT
CDR3: CASSLTRGVTGELFF

size: .
D: .
J: TRBJ1-3
V: TRBV10-3
DNA: TGTGCCATCAGTGATCCGACAGTGGAGACCTCCACCATATATTTT
CDR3: CAISDPTVETSTIYF

size: .
D: .
J: TRBJ2-1
V: TRBV19
DNA: TGTGCCAGTAGCAAGTGGGGAGGTAACAATGAGCAGTTCTTC
CDR3: CASSKWGGNNEQFF

size: .
D: TRBD1
J: TRBJ1-2
V: TRBV18
DNA: TGTGCCAGCTCAGGTTTGAAGGGACAGGGCCCCTTCCTCTATGGCTACACCTTC
CDR3: CASSGLKGQGPFLYGYTF

size: .
D: .
J: TRBJ2-3
V: TRBV28
DNA: TGTGCCAGCAGTTTATCAGGGCTGGGCACAGATACGCAGTATTTT
CDR3: CASSLSGLGTDTQYF

size: .
D: TRBD1
J: TRBJ1-5
V: TRBV29-1
DNA: TGCAGCGTTGAAGAGTTTACAGGGGTGTTAGCCGGGGCCCAGCATTTT
CDR3: CSVEEFTGVLAGAQHF

size: .
D: TRBD2
J: TRBJ2-2
V: TRBV28
DNA: TGTGCCAGCAGATATCCGGGACTAGCCTCCGGGGAGCTGTTTTTT
CDR3: CASRYPGLASGELFF

size: .
D: .
J: TRBJ1-1
V: TRBV11-2
DNA: TGTGCCAGCAGCATATTGACAGGAAACACTGAAGCTTTCTTT
CDR3: CASSILTGNTEAFF

size: .
D: .
J: TRBJ1-5
V: TRBV7-9
DNA: TGTGCCAGCAGCTTAACAGGGTACAATCAGCCCCAGCATTTT
CDR3: CASSLTGYNQPQHF

size: .
D: TRBD2
J: TRBJ2-1
V: TRBV5-1
DNA: TGCGCCAGCAGCTTAGGGACTAGCGTGAATGAGCAGTTCTTC
CDR3: CASSLGTSVNEQFF

size: once
D: TRBD1
J: TRBJ1-4
V: TRBV6-2/TRBV6-3
DNA: TGTGCCAGCAGTTACTACAGGGGAACGTCACGTCAGCCTAATGAAAAACTGTTTTTT
CDR3: CASSYYRGTSRQPNEKLFF

size: once
D: TRBD1
J: TRBJ1-1
V: TRBV6-6
DNA: TGTGCCAGCAGTTACCTGACAGGGCCCATGAACACTGAAGCTTTCTTT
CDR3: CASSYLTGPMNTEAFF

size: .
D: .
J: TRBJ2-7
V: TRBV3-1/TRBV3-2
DNA: TGTGCCAGCAGCCAAAGACAGGGAGGGCAGTACTTC
CDR3: CASSQRQGGQYF

size: few
D: TRBD2
J: TRBJ2-1
V: TRBV18
DNA: TGTGCCAGCTCACCACCGGCTGCGGGGGGGCCGAACAATGAGCAGTTCTTC
CDR3: CASSPPAAGGPNNEQFF

size: .
D: .
J: TRBJ1-6
V: TRBV7-2
DNA: TGTGCCACAGGGGAGAGTAATTCACCCCTCCACTTT
CDR3: CATGESNSPLHF

size: .
D: TRBD2
J: TRBJ2-2
V: TRBV3-1/TRBV3-2
DNA: TGTGCCAGCAGCCTCAGCGGGGGGGCCAGAACCGGGGAGCTGTTTTTT
CDR3: CASSLSGGARTGELFF

size: few
D: .
J: TRBJ2-2
V: TRBV10-1
DNA: TGCGCCAGCAGTGAGTCGAGACAGCGCGGGAAGTTGTTTTTT
CDR3: CASSESRQRGKLFF

size: .
D: TRBD2
J: TRBJ2-1
V: TRBV28
DNA: TGTGCCAGCAGTCCCCCACCGGGAGAGCGGGGGGGCCCCCTTGGCAATGAGCAGTTCTTC
CDR3: CASSPPPGERGGPLGNEQFF

size: .
D: TRBD1
J: TRBJ1-1
V: TRBV5-5
DNA: TGTGCCAGCAGCTTATATTTACCGGGACAGGGGGCGTACACTGAAGCTTTCTTT
CDR3: CASSLYLPGQGAYTEAFF

size: few
D: .
J: TRBJ1-4
V: TRBV24-1
DNA: TGTGCCACCAGTGATCCGAGACCTGGGCGTGAAAAACTGTTTTTT
CDR3: CATSDPRPGREKLFF

size: .
D: .
J: TRBJ2-5
V: TRBV7-2
DNA: TGTGCCAGCAGCTTATTCAGGGATGGGGAGACCCAGTACTTC
CDR3: CASSLFRDGETQYF

size: once
D: TRBD1
J: TRBJ1-2
V: TRBV7-2
DNA: TGTGCCAGCAGCCCGGACAGGGATTATGGCTACACCTTC
CDR3: CASSPDRDYGYTF

size: .
D: TRBD1
J: TRBJ1-6
V: TRBV6-2/TRBV6-3
DNA: TGTGCCAGCAGTAGACCGGGACAGGGGCTCGTCGGATATAATTCACCCCTCCACTTT
CDR3: CASSRPGQGLVGYNSPLHF

size: .
D: TRBD1
J: TRBJ2-1
V: TRBV27
DNA: TGTGCCAGCAGTTTACAGGGGGATCGCAATGAGCAGTTCTTC
CDR3: CASSLQGDRNEQFF

size: .
D: .
J: TRBJ1-5
V: TRBV6-5
DNA: TGTGCCAGCAGTCTACAGGGAAACCAGCCCCAGCATTTT
CDR3: CASSLQGNQPQHF

size: .
D: TRBD1
J: TRBJ1-2
V: TRBV16
DNA: TGTGCCAGCAGCCCGCAGTCGACAGGGAAGTATGGCTACACCTTC
CDR3: CASSPQSTGKYGYTF

size: .
D: TRBD2
J: TRBJ2-1
V: TRBV5-4
DNA: TGTGCCAGCAGCCCCGGACTAGCGGGGGTAAGGAATGAGCAGTTCTTC
CDR3: CASSPGLAGVRNEQFF

size: .
D: .
J: TRBJ1-1
V: TRBV19
DNA: TGTGCCAGTAGCGCGGGTCGAGGGAGCACTGAAGCTTTCTTT
CDR3: CASSAGRGSTEAFF

size: .
D: .
J: TRBJ1-1
V: TRBV10-3
DNA: TGTGCCATCAGGGGGTTGGACGGGATGAACACTGAAGCTTTCTTT
CDR3: CAIRGLDGMNTEAFF

size: .
D: .
J: TRBJ1-5
V: TRBV5-5
DNA: TGTGCCAGCAGCCCCAGGATGGCTAATCAGCCCCAGCATTTT
CDR3: CASSPRMANQPQHF

size: .
D: TRBD1
J: TRBJ1-6
V: TRBV18
DNA: TGTGCCAGCTCACCTGGGACAGGGGATTCACCCCTCCACTTT
CDR3: CASSPGTGDSPLHF

size: .
D: .
J: TRBJ2-3
V: TRBV2
DNA: TGTGCCAGCTCCCTGAGGGGGTCCCACACAGATACGCAGTATTTT
CDR3: CASSLRGSHTDTQYF

size: .
D: .
J: TRBJ1-1
V: TRBV15
DNA: TGTGCCACCAGCAGAGATTACGGACAGATGAACACTGAAGCTTTCTTT
CDR3: CATSRDYGQMNTEAFF